Shown below are 31 T cell receptor beta chains from a single sample sequenced in a study of cytomegalovirus exposure and HLA in healthy donors. The study ran its PCR with 60 Vbeta and 13 Jbeta primers. TCRdb's copy holds only in-frame clones and misses some; the assay was immunoSEQ multiplex PCR. The profile shows under 150,000 clones, about 80% of them singletons. Sequencing was carried out using PBMCs. These receptors were taken from a man aged 50 to 59 in good health and CMV-seronegative.

Written as DNA, the CDR3 is TGTGCCAGCAGCCAAGATTTAAACCTAGCGGGAGCGAGGAAGACCCAGTACTTC. It encodes CASSQDLNLAGARKTQYF. The V call is TRBV4-2, the J call TRBJ2-5; TRBD2 agrees at 10 bases. This CDR3 is 18 amino acids long. With V trimmed by 0 bases and J by 6 bases, 13 bases remained unmatched. Germline-derived CDR1 and CDR2 are LGHNA and YNFKEQ.

The rearrangement links TRBV21-1 to TRBJ2-6; the table's D call, TRBD1, was not checked against the DNA. TRBV21-1 is described as a pseudogene. The CDR3 sequence is 19 residues long. The CDR3 region is CASVIQGTDCKSGANVLTF. The CDR3 DNA sequence: TGTGCCAGCGTAATACAGGGGACGGATTGTAAGTCTGGGGCCAACGTCCTGACTTTC.

V is TRBV19 and J is TRBJ2-1; 12 nucleotides agree with TRBD2. Germline values: CDR1 LNHDA, CDR2 SQIVND (reference sequence). V was clipped by 4 bases and J by 5 bases; unmatched bases: 12. The CDR3 length is 18 residues. Here the CDR3 DNA reads TGTGCCAGTAGTAAGGCCCTTGGACTAGCGGGGATAAACAATGAGCAGTTCTTC. Translated, it gives CASSKALGLAGINNEQFF.

The genes are TRBV28 and TRBJ2-7, with D maybe TRBD2 (7 bases). The length of the CDR3 is 17 residues. Germline CDR1 is MDHEN and CDR2 is SYDVKM. V lost 4 bases to trimming and J lost 1 base, with 20 bases between them. The CDR3 DNA reads as TGTGCCAGCAGTTGGAGGAGGGGGGGGAGGGTTTCCTACGAGCAGTACTTC. This translates into CASSWRRGGRVSYEQYF.

For the CDR3, the DNA is TGTGCCAGCAGCCCTACTAGGGGGCATGAGCAGTTCTTC. It encodes CASSPTRGHEQFF. The chain uses TRBV7-3 and TRBJ2-1; 7 nucleotides align to TRBD1. Germline CDR1 and CDR2: SGHTA and FQGTGA. This CDR3 has 13 amino acids. The ends lost 5 bases at V and 8 bases at J; junction bases unmatched: 6.

This clone was seen a handful of times. V gene TRBV5-4 combines with J gene TRBJ2-2; 8 positions agree with TRBD1. Germline CDR1 reads SGHNT; CDR2 reads YYREEE (reference sequence). V gave up 0 bases and J gave up 6 bases; unmatched junction bases: 13. The CDR3 sequence is 18 residues long. DNA of the CDR3: TGTGCCAGCAGCTTGGCCTTCACGGGCCAGGGGGCATCCGGGGAGCTGTTTTTT. Translation gives CASSLAFTGQGASGELFF.

The V and J genes are TRBV28 and TRBJ1-1; 8 bases match TRBD1. The V gene's germline CDR1 is MDHEN and CDR2 SYDVKM. V lost 4 bases and J lost 4; bases outside the gene matches: 8. The CDR3 runs 15 residues. CDR3: CASSSLGQGGTEAFF. As DNA, the CDR3 is TGTGCCAGCAGTTCGTTAGGACAGGGCGGCACTGAAGCTTTCTTT.

This clone showed up many times. The chain combines TRBV6-5 with TRBJ1-2, with D maybe TRBD1 (6 bases). Trimming took off 0 bases at V and 2 bases at J, with 13 bases between the two ends. Germline V gene sequence: CDR1 MNHEY, CDR2 SVGAGI. This CDR3 has 16 residues. The DNA for the CDR3 is TGTGCCAGCAGTTACTCCACACAGGGAAGAAACTATGGCTACACCTTC. As protein: CASSYSTQGRNYGYTF.

This clone appeared a few times. V is TRBV7-6 and J is TRBJ2-1; 8 bases align to TRBD1. Trimming cost V 5 bases and J 2 bases; bases outside gene matches: 5. CDR1 SGHVS and CDR2 FNYEAQ come from the germline V gene. This CDR3 is 15 amino acids long. CDR3 sequence: CASSLLDRAYNEQFF. CDR3 nucleotide sequence: TGTGCCAGCAGCCTTCTGGACAGGGCCTACAATGAGCAGTTCTTC.

This clone was seen only a few times. The chain uses TRBV10-3 and TRBJ2-6, with TRBD1 matching 10 bases. The CDR3 runs to 17 residues. V was clipped by 4 bases and J by 1 base; unmatched bases: 4. The germline V gene has CDR1 ENHRY and CDR2 SYGVKD. CDR3 nucleotide sequence: TGTGCCATCAGTGCCGGGACAGGGGAGTCTGGGGCCAACGTCCTGACTTTC. Translation: CAISAGTGESGANVLTF.

This clone has a single count. The chain is built from TRBV7-9 and TRBJ2-3; D unresolved. Trimming shortened V by 3 bases and J by 2 bases, and 3 bases separated the two germline ends. Germline assignment: CDR1 SEHNR and CDR2 FQNEAQ (reference sequence). The CDR3 has 12 residues. The CDR3 region has the DNA TGTGCCAGCAGCTTCTCCACAGATACGCAGTATTTT. This codes for CASSFSTDTQYF.

This clone was seen a single time. The V and J genes are TRBV5-1 and TRBJ2-2, with a weak D call TRBD1 (6 bases). From germline, CDR1 is SGHRS and CDR2 YFSETQ. The ends were cut back, 2 bases at V and 0 bases at J, with 8 bases in the middle. This CDR3 contains 15 residues. This chain's CDR3 is CASSLDRSNTGELFF. CDR3 bases: TGCGCCAGCAGCTTAGACAGGTCGAACACCGGGGAGCTGTTTTTT. Using reference TRBV5-1 and TRBJ2-2 for the parts outside the CDR3, the full variable domain is KAGVTQTPRYLIKTRGQQVTLSCSPISGHRSVSWYQQTPGQGLQFLFEYFSETQRNKGNFPGRFSGRQFSNSRSEMNVSTLELGDSALYLCASSLDRSNTGELFFGEGSRLTVL.

The chain employs TRBV28 and TRBJ2-3, with 13 bases matching TRBD2. The trim removed 7 bases at V and 6 bases at J, leaving 1 base unmatched. CDR3 length equals 13 residues. Germline V gene lookup returns CDR1 MDHEN and CDR2 SYDVKM. The CDR3 loop reads CASTTSGRDTQYF. The CDR3 DNA reads as TGTGCCAGCACGACTAGCGGGAGGGATACGCAGTATTTT.

The V call is TRBV5-1, the J call TRBJ1-4; 8 bases are shared with TRBD1. Germline V CDR1 and CDR2: SGHRS, YFSETQ. The CDR3 runs 19 residues. Germline trimming cut 3 bases from V and 11 bases from J; bases unmatched to any gene: 24. The chain's CDR3 is CASSWGQAPFFPPMRKLFF. Written as DNA, the CDR3 is TGCGCCAGCAGCTGGGGACAGGCTCCTTTCTTCCCCCCGATGAGGAAACTGTTTTTT.

Here the CDR3 reads CASSLTGTGGANGYTF. CDR3 coding DNA: TGTGCCAGCAGCCTGACCGGGACAGGGGGCGCGAATGGCTACACCTTC. V and J are TRBV11-2 and TRBJ1-2; TRBD1 aligns across 12 bases. V was pared by 5 bases and J by 6 bases, with 10 bases of the junction left unmatched. The CDR3 sequence is 16 residues long. CDR1 and CDR2 from the germline V gene are SGHAT and FQNNGV.

The rearrangement joins TRBV7-2 to TRBJ2-6; 8 nucleotides agree with TRBD1. The germline CDR1 and CDR2 sequences are SGHTA and FQGNSA. V was clipped by 0 bases and J by 0 bases; unmatched bases: 10. The CDR3 runs to 20 residues. The CDR3, as DNA: TGTGCCAGCAGCTTAGCGCCCACAGGGGGATGGGGCTCTGGGGCCAACGTCCTGACTTTC. Protein product: CASSLAPTGGWGSGANVLTF.

The chain recombines TRBV5-6 with TRBJ1-2, with 9 bases that match TRBD1. CDR1 SGHDT and CDR2 YYEEEE come from the germline V gene. With V trimmed by 4 bases and J by 8 bases, 6 bases remained unmatched. CDR3 size: 13 residues. The CDR3 sequence is CASSITGGEGYTF. In DNA, the CDR3 is TGTGCCAGCAGCATCACAGGGGGCGAAGGCTACACCTTC.

The V gene is TRBV7-9, the J gene TRBJ2-7; tentative D call: TRBD1 (5 bases). CDR3 length: 13 residues. The germline CDR1 and CDR2 sequences are SEHNR and FQNEAQ (reference sequence). Deletions cut 3 bases from V and 7 bases from J, with 13 bases between. The CDR3 bases are TGTGCCAGCAGCTTCGCGCAGGGATGGGAGCAGTACTTC. It codes for CASSFAQGWEQYF.

The CDR3 sequence: CASSLSRGTSGRRGGELFF. CDR3 nucleotide sequence: TGTGCCAGCAGTTTATCGCGGGGGACTAGCGGGAGGCGAGGCGGGGAGCTGTTTTTT. The J gene is TRBJ2-2, the V gene TRBV27; 15 positions agree with TRBD2. The CDR3 has 19 amino acids. The V and J ends lost 0 bases and 7 bases, in that order; junction bases with no gene match: 9. Germline CDR1 reads MNHEY; CDR2 reads SMNVEV (reference sequence).

This chain links TRBV28 with TRBJ2-3; the match to TRBD2 covers 12 bases. There are 16 residues in the CDR3. Trimming at V came to 4 bases and at J to 6 bases, leaving 8 bases not matched to a gene. Germline-derived CDR1 and CDR2 are MDHEN and SYDVKM. The CDR3 loop reads CASSSGLAGRKDTQYF. The CDR3 DNA reads TGTGCCAGCAGTTCGGGACTAGCGGGTCGAAAGGATACGCAGTATTTT.

This sequence joins TRBV7-9 and TRBJ2-7; a possible D gene is TRBD1 (5 bases). V gave up 1 base and J gave up 3 bases, with 13 bases separating them. The V gene's germline CDR1 is SEHNR and CDR2 FQNEAQ (reference sequence). The CDR3 runs to 15 residues. CDR3 coding DNA: TGTGCCAGCAGCTTAGGGTCCACAGGTGACTACGAGCAGTACTTC. This sequence encodes CASSLGSTGDYEQYF.

Only one count was recorded for this clone. This rearrangement joins TRBV5-1 to TRBJ2-3; tentatively, D is TRBD2 (5 bases). CDR1 SGHRS and CDR2 YFSETQ come from the germline V gene. This CDR3 spans 16 amino acids. V was pared by 0 bases and J by 4 bases, with 15 bases between. This CDR3 is CASSLESGSGADTQYF. The CDR3 DNA reads TGCGCCAGCAGCTTGGAAAGTGGGAGTGGCGCAGATACGCAGTATTTT.

This clone appeared a few times. V and J are TRBV28 and TRBJ2-1; 11 bases are shared with TRBD2. V was pared by 5 bases and J by 5 bases, with 11 bases of the junction left unmatched. Germline V gene data show CDR1 as MDHEN and CDR2 as SYDVKM. CDR3 length equals 17 residues. CDR3 amino acids: CASSILFTSGRNNEQFF. The CDR3 DNA sequence: TGTGCCAGCAGTATTCTCTTCACTAGCGGGAGAAACAATGAGCAGTTCTTC.

The J gene is TRBJ2-5, the V gene TRBV5-8, with D hard to call. The germline V and J ends were trimmed by 2 bases and 5 bases, with 4 bases remaining between them. The CDR3 contains 11 residues. The germline V gene encodes CDR1 SGHTS and CDR2 YDEGEE. CDR3 in amino acids: CASSFPETQYF. CDR3 DNA sequence: TGTGCCAGCAGCTTCCCGGAGACCCAGTACTTC.

The gene calls are TRBV5-1 and TRBJ2-1; D not certain. Germline V gene lookup returns CDR1 SGHRS and CDR2 YFSETQ. The CDR3 runs to 15 residues. V lost 3 bases and J 9 bases, leaving 19 bases between the germline ends. The CDR3 DNA reads as TGCGCCAGCAGCTACGGGTCGGCTCACGGCGCTGAGCAGTTCTTC. It translates to CASSYGSAHGAEQFF.

A single count supports this clone. The chain links TRBV7-9 to TRBJ2-7; 8 bases line up with TRBD1. This CDR3 is built from 16 residues. Trimming removed 5 bases from V and 4 bases from J; junction bases left unmatched: 13. Germline V gene sequence: CDR1 SEHNR, CDR2 FQNEAQ (reference sequence). The DNA of the CDR3 is TGTGCCAGCAGCCATAAGGAGACAGGGGCTACGTACGAGCAGTACTTC. Translation gives CASSHKETGATYEQYF.

This CDR3 reads CASSRTGKAGELFF. The CDR3 coding sequence is TGTGCCAGCAGCCGGACGGGGAAGGCCGGGGAGCTGTTTTTT. The rearrangement joins TRBV7-2 to TRBJ2-2, with D tentatively TRBD2 (5 bases). This CDR3 contains 14 residues. Germline V lookup: CDR1 SGHTA, CDR2 FQGNSA. The V end lost 5 bases, the J end lost 6 bases, and 13 bases lay between the germline ends.

The genes are TRBV6-1 and TRBJ1-1, with D possibly TRBD1 on 5 matching bases. Germline CDR1 is MNHNS and CDR2 is SASEGT. This CDR3 contains 13 residues. Between the trimmed V and J ends, which lost 3 bases and 4 bases, there was a span of 9 bases. CDR3 residues: CASSEGGSTEAFF. The DNA for the CDR3 is TGTGCCAGCAGTGAGGGGGGGTCCACTGAAGCTTTCTTT.

CDR3 protein: CASTRRSKTQYF. The DNA of the CDR3 is TGTGCCAGCACGCGTCGGAGCAAGACCCAGTACTTC. This chain links TRBV12-1 with TRBJ2-5; the DNA was not used to check the table's D call, TRBD2. TRBV12-1 corresponds to a pseudogene. The CDR3 is 12 residues long.

The rearrangement links TRBV28 to TRBJ2-2, with D unclear. The length of the CDR3 is 16 residues. Per germline, CDR1 MDHEN and CDR2 SYDVKM. With 2 bases removed from V and 1 base from J, the gap between germline ends came to 11 bases. CDR3 in DNA: TGTGCCAGCAGTTTACGAGTCTCTCTGAACACCGGGGAGCTGTTTTTT. Amino acids: CASSLRVSLNTGELFF.

The CDR3 DNA sequence: TGTGCCAGCTCACCCGACGGGGCCGGGGAGCTGTTTTTT. This translates into CASSPDGAGELFF. The gene calls are TRBV18 and TRBJ2-2, with TRBD2 as a possible D gene (5 bases). The CDR3 contains 13 residues. Trimming removed 3 bases at V and 6 bases at J, with 8 bases between. From germline, CDR1 is KGHSH and CDR2 LQKENI.